Below are 27 T cell receptor beta chains sequenced from a single sample in a study of cytomegalovirus exposure and HLA in healthy donors. Method: immunoSEQ multiplex PCR; TCRdb's copy keeps in-frame clones and lacks some. Found here are some 260,000 clones, roughly 91% of them singletons; the top ten hold under 4%. Sequencing used PBMCs. These receptors all stem from a woman aged 25 to 39 in good health and CMV-seronegative.

V and J are TRBV5-4 and TRBJ2-3; D remains ambiguous. Trimming shortened V by 4 bases and J by 2 bases, and 2 bases separated the two germline ends. There are 11 residues in the CDR3. Germline CDR1 SGHNT, CDR2 YYREEE (reference sequence). The CDR3 region has the DNA TGTGCCAGCAGCCTCACAGATACGCAGTATTTT. This codes for CASSLTDTQYF.

This sequence joins TRBV9 and TRBJ2-3, with TRBD2 identical over 9 bases. CDR3 length equals 15 residues. The germline V gene has CDR1 SGDLS and CDR2 YYNGEE. Germline trimming cut 4 bases from V and 4 bases from J; bases unmatched to any gene: 7. CDR3 sequence reads: CASSSSGGLADTQYF. The CDR3 region has the DNA TGTGCCAGCAGCTCAAGCGGGGGGCTGGCAGATACGCAGTATTTT.

The rearrangement links TRBV28 to TRBJ1-4; unclear D gene. The V gene's germline CDR1 is MDHEN and CDR2 SYDVKM. The CDR3 is 15 residues long. Trimming left V 4 bases short and J 8 bases short, with 17 bases between. The CDR3 coding sequence is TGTGCCAGCAGTTCCCCCCCCGGGCAGCGGGAAAAACTGTTTTTT. It encodes CASSSPPGQREKLFF.

The gene calls are TRBV11-2 and TRBJ2-7; possibly TRBD1 or TRBD2 for D (6 bases each). Germline V CDR1 and CDR2: SGHAT, FQNNGV. This CDR3 comprises 14 residues. Trimming shortened V by 3 bases and J by 7 bases, and 16 bases separated the two germline ends. The CDR3 nucleotides read TGTGCCAGCAGCTTGGGGTACAAAGGGGGGGAGCAGTACTTC. It yields the protein CASSLGYKGGEQYF.

The CDR3, as DNA: TGTGCCAGCAGTTTAAGGCTATCGGAGCAGTTCTTC. Protein: CASSLRLSEQFF. J is TRBJ2-1 and V is TRBV28; the D is unclear. The V gene's germline CDR1 is MDHEN and CDR2 SYDVKM. V shed 2 bases and J shed 10 bases, with 9 bases lying between them. CDR3 length: 12 amino acids.

The chain joins TRBV7-2 to TRBJ2-7, with D possibly being TRBD1 (5 bases). The CDR3 totals 15 residues. Per the germline V gene, CDR1 is SGHTA and CDR2 is FQGNSA. Trimming removed 3 bases from V and 4 bases from J, with 16 bases in between. CDR3 DNA: TGTGCCAGCAGCTTCCTCCGCGACAGCCGTTACGAGCAGTACTTC. As protein: CASSFLRDSRYEQYF.

The chain combines TRBV7-2 with TRBJ2-1, with TRBD2 matching 9 bases. Trimming removed 5 bases from V and 1 base from J; junction bases left unmatched: 12. Germline values: CDR1 SGHTA, CDR2 FQGNSA. This CDR3 region has 18 residues. The CDR3: CASSTPRGGRASYNEQFF. CDR3 nucleotide sequence: TGTGCCAGCAGCACCCCTAGGGGCGGGAGGGCGTCCTACAATGAGCAGTTCTTC. Together with reference TRBV7-2 and TRBJ2-1, the CDR3 gives the full variable domain: GAGVSQSPSNKVTEKGKDVELRCDPISGHTALYWYRQSLGQGLEFLIYFQGNSAPDKSGLPSDRFSAERTGGSVSTLTIQRTQQEDSAVYLCASSTPRGGRASYNEQFFGPGTRLTVL.

The rearrangement joins TRBV5-6 to TRBJ2-5; a possible D gene is TRBD2 (5 bases). The germline gives CDR1 SGHDT, CDR2 YYEEEE. The CDR3 has 13 amino acids. V was trimmed by 1 base and J by 7 bases, leaving 11 bases between them. The CDR3, as DNA: TGTGCCAGCAGCTTGCGGGGTCCGGGGACCCAGTACTTC. This encodes CASSLRGPGTQYF.

This chain connects TRBV27 to TRBJ2-3; 14 bases match TRBD2. The CDR3 extends over 17 amino acids. Germline V lookup: CDR1 MNHEY, CDR2 SMNVEV (reference sequence). V shed 3 bases, J shed 2 bases, and the junction held 4 bases outside the gene matches. In nucleotides, the CDR3 is TGTGCCAGCAGTTTTTTGGGACTAGCGGGAGTCACAGATACGCAGTATTTT. Translating it yields CASSFLGLAGVTDTQYF.

The gene calls are TRBV28 and TRBJ2-7; D may be TRBD1 (5 bases). Deletions cut 6 bases from V and 2 bases from J, with 17 bases between. In germline, CDR1 is MDHEN, CDR2 SYDVKM. The CDR3 is 15 amino acids. The CDR3 spells CASSSFLRQTYEQYF. The DNA for the CDR3 is TGTGCCAGCAGCAGCTTTTTGAGACAGACCTACGAGCAGTACTTC.

There are many counts of this clone. The chain couples TRBV7-9 to TRBJ1-2, with TRBD1 matching 11 bases. This CDR3 region has 16 residues. Germline V gene data show CDR1 as SEHNR and CDR2 as FQNEAQ (reference sequence). Germline trimming cut 5 bases from V and 6 bases from J; bases unmatched to any gene: 11. In nucleotides, the CDR3 is TGTGCCAGCAGCAAAGGTCCGGACAGGGGGCTGAATGGCTACACCTTC. It yields the protein CASSKGPDRGLNGYTF.

This rearrangement joins TRBV9 to TRBJ2-7, with a tentative D call TRBD2 (6 bases). Per the germline V gene, CDR1 is SGDLS and CDR2 is YYNGEE. Trimming removed 4 bases from V and 6 bases from J, with 14 bases in between. The CDR3 spans 13 residues. The CDR3, as DNA: TGTGCCAGCAGCCCCGGGACTTACTCCGAGCAGTACTTC. Its protein product is CASSPGTYSEQYF. The whole variable domain, filled in from reference TRBV9 and TRBJ2-7, reads DSGVTQTPKHLITATGQRVTLRCSPRSGDLSVYWYQQSLDQGLQFLIQYYNGEERAKGNILERFSAQQFPDLHSELNLSSLELGDSALYFCASSPGTYSEQYFGPGTRLTVT.

Regarding this clone: A read error may produce the germline difference seen at one junction end. V usage is TRBV2 and J usage is TRBJ2-4; D gene unclear. This CDR3 comprises 11 residues. Germline CDR1 is SNHLY and CDR2 is FYNNEI. This CDR3 is CASSEGHTTNF. The CDR3 DNA reads as TGTGCCAGCAGTGAAGGTCATACGACGAACTTC.

This chain uses TRBV27 with TRBJ2-7; D may be TRBD1 (6 bases). CDR3 length equals 13 residues. With 5 bases removed from V and 7 bases from J, the gap between germline ends came to 15 bases. CDR1 MNHEY and CDR2 SMNVEV come from the germline V gene (reference sequence). CDR3 DNA sequence: TGTGCCAGCAGTCCGGACAGTTTTCGGGAGCAGTACTTC. Translated, it gives CASSPDSFREQYF.

The chain carries TRBV5-1 and TRBJ2-2, with 8 bases that match TRBD1. The ends lost 0 bases at V and 3 bases at J; junction bases unmatched: 1. The CDR3 is 15 residues long. Germline V gives CDR1 SGHRS, CDR2 YFSETQ. The CDR3: CASSLEGQDTGELFF. CDR3 coding DNA: TGCGCCAGCAGCTTGGAGGGACAGGACACCGGGGAGCTGTTTTTT.

The gene calls are TRBV19 and TRBJ2-5; D tentatively reads TRBD1 or TRBD2 (7 bases each). This CDR3 comprises 14 residues. Germline V gene data show CDR1 as LNHDA and CDR2 as SQIVND (reference sequence). V dropped 6 bases and J dropped 4 bases, with 15 bases sitting between them. The CDR3 spells CASRGTGEGETQYF. DNA of the CDR3: TGTGCCAGTAGGGGTACAGGGGAGGGAGAGACCCAGTACTTC.

The V and J genes are TRBV28 and TRBJ1-1; D is uncertain. The CDR3 runs to 12 residues. Germline V gives CDR1 MDHEN, CDR2 SYDVKM. V shed 6 bases and J shed 3 bases, with 8 bases lying between them. The CDR3 nucleotides read TGTGCCAGCAGGGCCGGCCACACTGAAGCTTTCTTT. It encodes CASRAGHTEAFF.

The CDR3 sequence is CAIEEREGYNEQFF. The DNA for the CDR3 is TGTGCCATCGAAGAGCGGGAGGGGTACAATGAGCAGTTCTTC. This chain connects TRBV6-4 to TRBJ2-1, with TRBD2 matching 10 bases. Trimming at V came to 10 bases and at J to 4 bases, leaving 7 bases not matched to a gene. The germline gives CDR1 MRHNA, CDR2 SNTAGT. The CDR3 extends over 14 amino acids.

The CDR3 sequence is CASSLTGLDTQYF. CDR3 sequence (DNA): TGTGCCAGCAGCTTGACAGGGCTAGATACGCAGTATTTT. This rearrangement joins TRBV5-5 to TRBJ2-3; tentative D call: TRBD1 (6 bases). The CDR3 spans 13 residues. Germline V gene lookup returns CDR1 SGHKS and CDR2 YYEKEE (reference sequence). The V end was cut by 1 base, the J end by 5 bases, with 8 bases between.

This chain joins TRBV5-1 and TRBJ2-3; no firm D call. This CDR3 is built from 15 residues. Trimming removed 0 bases from V and 1 base from J, with 9 bases in between. Germline loops: CDR1 SGHRS, CDR2 YFSETQ. CDR3 sequence (DNA): TGCGCCAGCAGCTTGGGCCCCCAGGGCACAGATACGCAGTATTTT. Its protein is CASSLGPQGTDTQYF.

The chain uses TRBV11-2 and TRBJ2-2; 7 nucleotides align to TRBD2. The CDR3 covers 15 residues. With V trimmed by 5 bases and J by 5 bases, 8 bases remained unmatched. The germline V gene has CDR1 SGHAT and CDR2 FQNNGV. CDR3 DNA sequence: TGTGCCAGCAGCGCTCGGGGAGGGGTGACCGGGGAGCTGTTTTTT. Translation gives CASSARGGVTGELFF.

The chain has TRBV5-1 and TRBJ2-1; D unresolved. The CDR3 consists of 15 residues. Trimming took 4 bases from V and 7 from J, leaving 18 bases between them. CDR1 and CDR2 from the germline V gene are SGHRS and YFSETQ. This CDR3 reads CASSPLVRNENEQFF. CDR3 in DNA: TGCGCCAGCAGCCCCCTAGTAAGGAACGAGAATGAGCAGTTCTTC.

The chain recombines TRBV5-1 with TRBJ2-7; TRBD1 agrees at 9 bases. The CDR3 runs to 15 residues. J was trimmed by 4 bases and V by 3 bases; bases with no gene match: 8. The V gene's germline CDR1 is SGHRS and CDR2 YFSETQ. The CDR3 loop reads CASSSPGQGLYEQYF. DNA for the CDR3: TGCGCCAGCAGCTCACCGGGACAGGGCCTTTACGAGCAGTACTTC.

CDR3 region: CASSLAGGHNEQFF. The CDR3 DNA reads TGTGCCAGCAGCTTAGCGGGAGGGCACAATGAGCAGTTCTTC. The chain uses TRBV11-3 and TRBJ2-1, with TRBD2 matching over 8 bases. The CDR3 loop spans 14 amino acids. Looked up from germline, CDR1 is SGHNT and CDR2 is YENEEA. Unmatched junction bases numbered 1, after V lost 1 base and J lost 5 bases. The full variable domain, with the rest looked up from reference TRBV11-3 and TRBJ2-1, is EAGVVQSPRYKIIEKKQPVAFWCNPISGHNTLYWYLQNLGQGPELLIRYENEEAVDDSQLPKDRFSAERLKGVDSTLKIQPAELGDSAVYLCASSLAGGHNEQFFGPGTRLTVL.

The J gene is TRBJ2-7, the V gene TRBV19; perhaps TRBD2 as D (5 bases). Trimming stripped 5 bases from V and 0 bases from J, with 8 bases between. CDR1 is LNHDA and CDR2 is SQIVND in the germline V gene (reference sequence). The CDR3 is 13 amino acids. The CDR3 region is CASSLDFSYEQYF. The CDR3 region has the DNA TGTGCCAGTAGTTTGGACTTCTCCTACGAGCAGTACTTC. Supplemented by reference TRBV19 and TRBJ2-7, the full variable domain reads DGGITQSPKYLFRKEGQNVTLSCEQNLNHDAMYWYRQDPGQGLRLIYYSQIVNDFQKGDIAEGYSVSREKKESFPLTVTSAQKNPTAFYLCASSLDFSYEQYFGPGTRLTVT.

Turning to this clone: The same CDR3 can be traced to other DNA sequences in this sample. This chain links TRBV27 with TRBJ1-2, with 7 nucleotides matching TRBD1. CDR1 and CDR2 (germline): MNHEY, SMNVEV (reference sequence). The CDR3 has 13 amino acids. V trimming: 5 bases; J trimming: 5 bases; junction bases outside the gene matches: 5. Here the CDR3 DNA reads TGTGCCAGCAGTCTACCAGGGGGGTATGGCTACACCTTC. Protein product: CASSLPGGYGYTF.

The chain has TRBV13 and TRBJ2-6; perhaps TRBD1 as D (6 bases). Germline CDR1 PRHDT, CDR2 FYEKMQ (reference sequence). The CDR3 is 14 residues long. V was cut by 5 bases and J by 3 bases, with 8 bases left in between. CDR3 nucleotides: TGTGCCAGCAGCCCAGGGGTTGGGGCCAACGTCCTGACTTTC. Its translation: CASSPGVGANVLTF.